The rows below give T cell receptor beta chains drawn from one sample of a study of blood T cell repertoires in COVID-19. Repertoires were generated with immunoSEQ multiplex PCR, while TCRdb's copy carries only in-frame clones and drops some. This sample yields a few hundred thousand clones, of which 80% to 90% are seen a single time; under 4.5% belongs to the top ten. Material for sequencing was PBMCs or T cells enriched from blood (not recorded which). The receptor source for this set is a man aged 25-45 years with acute COVID-19. The CDR3 runs from the conserved cysteine through the conserved F or W. The D gene is left open where the match is weak. Size tells how often a clone was seen (once, few, many) or the class of an expanded clone, and some rows leave it out.

V gene	D gene	clone size	J gene	CDR3 DNA	CDR3 protein
TRBV7-8	-	-	TRBJ2-5	TGTGCCAGCAGTCGTACAGGGCAAAAGACAGAGACCCAGTACTTC	CASSRTGQKTETQYF
TRBV5-1	TRBD1	-	TRBJ1-1	TGCGCCAGCAGCTTGGTCGACAGGGGCACTGAAGCTTTCTTT	CASSLVDRGTEAFF
TRBV5-4	TRBD1	-	TRBJ1-1	TGTGCCAGCAGCGGGGGCGACAGGGGGAACACTGAAGCTTTCTTT	CASSGGDRGNTEAFF
TRBV28	-	-	TRBJ2-5	TGTGCCAGCAGCCCCGGGACATTCAAAGAGACCCAGTACTTC	CASSPGTFKETQYF
TRBV6-6	-	-	TRBJ1-5	TGTGCCAGCACCTCGGGTGAAGGGGGCAATCAGCCCCAGCATTTT	CASTSGEGGNQPQHF
TRBV7-6	-	-	TRBJ1-3	TGTGCCAGCAGCTTAGGGACACCAAACTCTGGAAACACCATATATTTT	CASSLGTPNSGNTIYF
TRBV11-3	TRBD1	-	TRBJ1-1	TGTGCCAGCAGTCGAAGCAGGGGGAGGAACACTGAAGCTTTCTTT	CASSRSRGRNTEAFF
TRBV7-9	TRBD1	-	TRBJ2-2	TGTGCCAGCAGCTCGACGAGGATCGACAGGGGGAACGGGGAGCTGTTTTTT	CASSSTRIDRGNGELFF
TRBV5-5	TRBD2	-	TRBJ2-3	TGTGCCAGCAGCCTGTCTGAAGCGGGGGGGCTTTTAGATACGCAGTATTTT	CASSLSEAGGLLDTQYF
TRBV29-1	TRBD1	-	TRBJ1-2	TGCAGCGTTGGAGGGGGACAGTCGAGCTATGGCTACACCTTC	CSVGGGQSSYGYTF
TRBV6-5	-	-	TRBJ1-6	TGTGCCAGCAGCATCGCGCGGGGTGTAAATTCACCCCTCCACTTT	CASSIARGVNSPLHF
TRBV5-1	TRBD1	-	TRBJ2-2	TGTGCCAGCAGCACGGGACAGTTCACCGGGGAGCTGTTTTTT	CASSTGQFTGELFF
TRBV14	-	once	TRBJ2-2	TGTGCCAGCAGCCAAGTATCTGGGGGCGTCAGAACCGGGGAGCTGTTTTTT	CASSQVSGGVRTGELFF
TRBV12-3/TRBV12-4	-	few	TRBJ2-1	TGTGCCAGCGGCTCGTCCAACCGCCCTGAGCAGTTCTTC	CASGSSNRPEQFF
TRBV29-1	-	-	TRBJ2-1	TGCAGCGTTGTTCTCGCGGAGGTACGAACGTTCTTC	CSVVLAEVRTFF
TRBV11-2	-	-	TRBJ1-2	TGTGCCAGCAGCCGAACCCTGACACACAACTATGGCTACACCTTC	CASSRTLTHNYGYTF
TRBV27	-	-	TRBJ1-4	TGTGCCAGCAGTCTCCTCGGGGAAGACGAAAAACTGTTTTTT	CASSLLGEDEKLFF
TRBV15	-	-	TRBJ2-2	TGTGCCACCAGCGTCTCCACCGGGGAGCTGTTTTTT	CATSVSTGELFF
TRBV2	-	-	TRBJ1-3	TGTGCCAGCGTGGGGAGGCCCGGGCCCTCTGGAAACACCATATATTTT	CASVGRPGPSGNTIYF
TRBV27	TRBD2	-	TRBJ2-3	TGTGCCAGCAGTCTCCTAGCGGAATCCACAGATACGCAGTATTTT	CASSLLAESTDTQYF
TRBV20-1	TRBD2	-	TRBJ2-2	TGCAGTGCTAGTGTTAGCGGGGTGGGGGAGCTGTTTTTT	CSASVSGVGELFF
TRBV6-1	-	few	TRBJ2-1	TGTGCCAGCAGTGAAGCGGGAGAGCCCCCACACCACCAGTTCTTC	CASSEAGEPPHHQFF
TRBV7-9	TRBD1	-	TRBJ1-1	TGTGCCAGCACAGGGGGCCTGAACACTGAAGCTTTCTTT	CASTGGLNTEAFF
TRBV10-3	TRBD2	once	TRBJ2-3	TGTGCCATCAGTGAGGCTAGCGGGGGCCGGGGAGATACGCAGTATTTT	CAISEASGGRGDTQYF
TRBV5-4	-	-	TRBJ2-2	TGTGCCAGCAGCTTGGGGCCGTCAGCGACCGGGGAGCTGTTTTTT	CASSLGPSATGELFF
TRBV2	TRBD1	-	TRBJ1-1	TGTGCCAGCAGGGTAGGACAGGTGGAATCCGAAGCTTTCTTT	CASRVGQVESEAFF
TRBV10-1	-	-	TRBJ1-1	TGCGCCAGCAGTGATTCAACAGGGAACACTGAAGCTTTCTTT	CASSDSTGNTEAFF
TRBV7-8	-	-	TRBJ1-6	TGTGCCAGCAGCTTCCCCGGCGGCTCACCCCTCCACTTT	CASSFPGGSPLHF
TRBV5-4	-	-	TRBJ1-1	TGTGCCAGCAGCTCACAAACGGGGGAGGCTTTCTTT	CASSSQTGEAFF
TRBV6-2/TRBV6-3	-	-	TRBJ1-2	TGTGCCAGCAGCCGCGAGGGGGCTAACTATGGCTACACCTTC	CASSREGANYGYTF
TRBV15	-	-	TRBJ1-6	TGTGCCACCAGCAGAGTGGAGGTCAGCCATAATTCACCCCTCCACTTT	CATSRVEVSHNSPLHF